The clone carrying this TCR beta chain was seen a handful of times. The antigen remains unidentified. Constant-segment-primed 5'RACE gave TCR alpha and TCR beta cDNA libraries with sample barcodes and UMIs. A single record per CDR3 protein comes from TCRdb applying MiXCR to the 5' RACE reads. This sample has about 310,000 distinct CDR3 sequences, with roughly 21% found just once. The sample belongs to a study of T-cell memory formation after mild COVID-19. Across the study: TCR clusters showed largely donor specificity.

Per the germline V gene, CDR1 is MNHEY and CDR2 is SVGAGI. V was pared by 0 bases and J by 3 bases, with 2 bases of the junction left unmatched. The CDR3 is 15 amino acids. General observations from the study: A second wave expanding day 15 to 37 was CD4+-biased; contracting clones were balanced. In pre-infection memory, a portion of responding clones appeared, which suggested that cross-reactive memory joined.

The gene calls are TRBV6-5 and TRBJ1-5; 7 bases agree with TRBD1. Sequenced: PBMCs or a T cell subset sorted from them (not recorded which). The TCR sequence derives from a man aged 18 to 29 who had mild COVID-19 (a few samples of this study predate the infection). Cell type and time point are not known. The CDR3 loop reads CASSYSTGVNQPQHF. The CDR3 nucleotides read TGTGCCAGCAGTTACTCCACAGGGGTCAATCAGCCCCAGCATTTT.